Listed here are 21 T cell receptor beta chains from one sample, sequenced in a study of blood T cell repertoires in COVID-19. Sequencing used immunoSEQ multiplex PCR; TCRdb keeps in-frame clones, though not all of them. The table shows under 300,000 clones, with 70% to 90% occurring only once. The sample was peripheral blood. These receptor sequences come from a woman aged 40 to 55 who had recovered from COVID-19.

The J gene is TRBJ2-7, the V gene TRBV15; 11 bases map to TRBD2. CDR3 length equals 16 residues. Germline loops: CDR1 LNHNV, CDR2 YYDKDF (reference sequence). V shed 1 base, J shed 5 bases, and the junction held 7 bases outside the gene matches. CDR3 region: CATSRAVSGRADEQYF. The CDR3, as DNA: TGTGCCACCAGCAGAGCCGTTAGCGGGAGGGCGGACGAGCAGTACTTC.

The chain recombines TRBV14 with TRBJ2-3, with D possibly matching TRBD2 (5 bases). The CDR3 extends over 17 amino acids. Trimming took off 0 bases at V and 4 bases at J, with 17 bases between the two ends. Looked up from germline, CDR1 is SGHDN and CDR2 is FVKESK. In DNA, the CDR3 is TGTGCCAGCAGCCAAGATACCCACTTCCGGGGAGCAGATACGCAGTATTTT. Translating it yields CASSQDTHFRGADTQYF.

CDR3 DNA: TGTGCCAGCGGACAGGGAACCTACGAGCAGTACTTC. Encoded protein: CASGQGTYEQYF. J is TRBJ2-7 and V is TRBV10-3; 8 positions agree with TRBD1. The CDR3 extends over 12 amino acids. The germline V gene encodes CDR1 ENHRY and CDR2 SYGVKD. With 10 bases clipped from V and 2 bases from J, the junction kept 4 bases outside the gene matches.

This clone occurred a few times. The rearrangement joins TRBV7-6 to TRBJ1-1; a weak D match, TRBD1 (5 bases). The CDR3 totals 15 residues. V lost 5 bases, J lost 0 bases, and 13 bases lay in between. Germline values: CDR1 SGHVS, CDR2 FNYEAQ. In DNA, the CDR3 is TGTGCCAGCAGCCCCGGAGGGGAGTTGAACACTGAAGCTTTCTTT. Its protein product is CASSPGGELNTEAFF. The variable domain in full, with the rest retrieved from reference TRBV7-6 and TRBJ1-1, is GAGVSQSPRYKVTKRGQDVALRCDPISGHVSLYWYRQALGQGPEFLTYFNYEAQQDKSGLPNDRFSAERPEGSISTLTIQRTEQRDSAMYRCASSPGGELNTEAFFGQGTRLTVV.

This chain links TRBV6-5 with TRBJ1-5, with 10 bases aligning to TRBD1. The CDR3 consists of 14 residues. The trim removed 6 bases at V and 5 bases at J, leaving 4 bases unmatched. Germline V gene lookup returns CDR1 MNHEY and CDR2 SVGAGI. The CDR3 nucleotides read TGTGCCAGCAGCAGGGACAGGGGTGATCAGCCCCAGCATTTT. Translated: CASSRDRGDQPQHF.

The rearrangement links TRBV2 to TRBJ2-3; possible D gene TRBD1, 6 bases. Per germline, CDR1 SNHLY and CDR2 FYNNEI. The CDR3 has 13 residues. Trimming stripped 6 bases from V and 9 bases from J, with 16 bases between. CDR3 coding DNA: TGTGCCAGCAGACCAGACGGGACAATAACGCAGTATTTT. Translated, it gives CASRPDGTITQYF.

The J gene is TRBJ2-2, the V gene TRBV2, with a tentative D call TRBD2 (5 bases). Between the trimmed V and J ends, which lost 6 bases and 6 bases, there was a span of 5 bases. The CDR3 has 11 amino acids. Germline V CDR1 and CDR2: SNHLY, FYNNEI. CDR3 sequence: CASREAGELFF. CDR3 nucleotide sequence: TGTGCCAGCAGGGAGGCCGGGGAGCTGTTTTTT.

This clone was counted once. This chain links TRBV12-5 with TRBJ2-5; TRBD1 aligns across 9 bases. J lost 3 bases, V lost 5 bases, and 13 bases had no gene match. CDR3 length: 17 residues. Germline V gene lookup returns CDR1 LGHNT and CDR2 FRNRAP. CDR3 region: CASGRGATGTGKETQYF. The DNA of the CDR3 is TGTGCTAGTGGTCGCGGGGCTACCGGGACAGGGAAAGAGACCCAGTACTTC.

Only one count was recorded for this clone. The DNA for the CDR3 is TGCAGCGTTGCCGGTGCGGGAGGTATCTATGAGCAGTTCTTC. This sequence encodes CSVAGAGGIYEQFF. The gene calls are TRBV29-1 and TRBJ2-1, with 8 bases aligning to TRBD2. Germline loops: CDR1 SQVTM, CDR2 ANQGSEA. CDR3 length: 14 amino acids. Germline trimming cut 4 bases from V and 8 bases from J; bases unmatched to any gene: 10.

The chain is built from TRBV10-3 and TRBJ2-1, with D hard to call. CDR1 is ENHRY, CDR2 SYGVKD, per germline. V gave up 2 bases and J gave up 1 base, with 15 bases separating them. This CDR3 contains 17 residues. The CDR3 protein is CAISEADTSFSYNEQFF. CDR3 in DNA: TGTGCCATCAGTGAGGCCGACACTTCCTTTTCCTACAATGAGCAGTTCTTC.

The chain links TRBV7-2 to TRBJ2-1; 8 bases map to TRBD2. V trimming: 5 bases; J trimming: 6 bases; junction bases outside the gene matches: 15. CDR3 length equals 17 residues. Germline CDR1 reads SGHTA; CDR2 reads FQGNSA. The CDR3 DNA sequence: TGTGCCAGCAGCCTCTCCGGGACTAGTGGAGAGGGCAATGAGCAGTTCTTC. Encoded protein: CASSLSGTSGEGNEQFF.

The CDR3 is CAISEATVYGYTF. DNA of the CDR3: TGTGCCATCAGTGAGGCGACAGTCTATGGCTACACCTTC. V and J are TRBV10-3 and TRBJ1-2; weak D call: TRBD1 (5 bases). Trimming pared 2 bases from V and 4 bases from J, leaving 8 bases between. Germline V gene lookup returns CDR1 ENHRY and CDR2 SYGVKD. This CDR3 region has 13 residues.

To note about this clone: Since no conserved phenylalanine or tryptophan closes the CDR3, a read error is the likely cause. The limits of the CDR3 on the DNA are not certain, so only TCRdb's listed CDR3 is given. The chain links TRBV28 to TRBJ2-7; TRBD1 is the table's D call and was not checked against the DNA. The CDR3 has 14 amino acids, counting both end residues. CDR1 and CDR2 (germline): MDHEN, SYDVKM. The CDR3 sequence: CASRAGTTGGPQTC.

The CDR3 protein is CAGGTSSGNTIYF. As DNA, the CDR3 is TGTGCCGGAGGTACCTCATCTGGAAACACCATATATTTT. This rearrangement joins TRBV6-6 to TRBJ1-3; D is unclear. V was pared by 11 bases and J by 1 base, with 12 bases between. The CDR3 contains 13 residues. Germline V gene sequence: CDR1 MNHNY, CDR2 SVGAGI (reference sequence).

The chain carries TRBV24-1 and TRBJ1-4; D is uncertain. This CDR3 region has 14 residues. Trimming took off 4 bases at V and 10 bases at J, with 15 bases between the two ends. The germline V gene encodes CDR1 KGHDR and CDR2 SFDVKD. CDR3 coding DNA: TGTGCCACCAGTGACTCCACTAACACGAGAAAACTGTTTTTT. Translated, it gives CATSDSTNTRKLFF.

V and J are TRBV14 and TRBJ1-1; D is unclear. This CDR3 is 14 amino acids long. Trimming stripped 4 bases from V and 4 bases from J, with 13 bases between. Per the germline V gene, CDR1 is SGHDN and CDR2 is FVKESK. CDR3 DNA: TGTGCCAGCAGCCGCTTGAGGTTGGTCACTGAAGCTTTCTTT. This codes for CASSRLRLVTEAFF.

The chain employs TRBV2 and TRBJ1-2; TRBD1 agrees at 7 bases. J gave up 4 bases and V 11 bases, and 13 bases lay outside the gene matches. From germline, CDR1 is SNHLY and CDR2 FYNNEI. The CDR3 has 14 amino acids. This CDR3 reads CAGEMDRYSYGYTF. CDR3 in DNA: TGTGCCGGAGAAATGGACAGGTACTCCTATGGCTACACCTTC.

The genes are TRBV6-5 and TRBJ1-2, with 7 bases that match TRBD1. Trimming removed 5 bases from V and 6 bases from J; junction bases left unmatched: 12. CDR3 length: 15 amino acids. Germline V gene sequence: CDR1 MNHEY, CDR2 SVGAGI. The CDR3 sequence is CASSIVFGTVHGYTF. The CDR3 DNA is TGTGCCAGCAGTATCGTATTCGGGACAGTTCATGGCTACACCTTC.

The rearrangement joins TRBV13 to TRBJ2-1, with 8 bases identical to TRBD2. CDR1 and CDR2 (germline): PRHDT, FYEKMQ (reference sequence). V lost 3 bases and J lost 0; bases outside the gene matches: 4. This CDR3 has 16 residues. The CDR3 nucleotides are TGTGCCAGCAGCTTTCCCGGGAGGGCCTCCTACAATGAGCAGTTCTTC. It encodes CASSFPGRASYNEQFF.

The chain carries TRBV7-3 and TRBJ2-3, with a possible D match to TRBD2 (6 bases). The length of the CDR3 is 14 residues. Trimming took 4 bases from V and 6 from J, leaving 14 bases between them. In germline, CDR1 is SGHTA, CDR2 FQGTGA. The chain's CDR3 is CASSSSSAGDTQYF. CDR3 coding DNA: TGTGCCAGCAGCTCTTCTAGCGCCGGCGATACGCAGTATTTT.

The rearrangement joins TRBV30 to TRBJ2-7, with D possibly matching TRBD1 (6 bases). This CDR3 comprises 13 residues. Germline V gene data show CDR1 as GTSNPN and CDR2 as SVGIG (reference sequence). Trimming shortened V by 3 bases and J by 2 bases, and 11 bases separated the two germline ends. The CDR3 sequence is CAWSSGTTYEQYF. The DNA of the CDR3 is TGTGCCTGGAGCTCGGGGACAACCTACGAGCAGTACTTC.